The 25 T cell receptor beta chains below all came from one sample that was sequenced in a study of ipilimumab plus nivolumab after autologous stem cell transplantation. Sequenced by immunoSEQ multiplex PCR; TCRdb stores in-frame clones only, minus some. In the table there are roughly 16,000 clones, about 81% of which are singletons. Specimen: PBMCs, collected in a trial of ipilimumab plus nivolumab as post-transplant consolidation. These receptors all come from a male donor with diffuse large B-cell lymphoma.

The chain couples TRBV5-1 to TRBJ1-1; D gene ambiguous. CDR3 length: 13 residues. CDR1 and CDR2 from the germline V gene are SGHRS and YFSETQ. Trimming removed 0 bases from V and 7 bases from J, with 10 bases in between. CDR3 in DNA: TGCGCCAGCAGCTTGGCCGATTCAGGTGAAGCTTTCTTT. Its translation: CASSLADSGEAFF.

This clone turned up a few times. The chain couples TRBV19 to TRBJ2-2; tentative D call: TRBD2 (6 bases). Looked up from germline, CDR1 is LNHDA and CDR2 is SQIVND (reference sequence). The CDR3 runs 15 residues. Between the trimmed V and J ends, which lost 7 bases and 9 bases, there was a span of 21 bases. The CDR3 region has the DNA TGTGCCAGTATTGTTTCAAGCGCGGGGCCCCGGGAGCTGTTTTTT. Protein product: CASIVSSAGPRELFF. The whole variable domain, filled in from reference TRBV19 and TRBJ2-2, reads DGGITQSPKYLFRKEGQNVTLSCEQNLNHDAMYWYRQDPGQGLRLIYYSQIVNDFQKGDIAEGYSVSREKKESFPLTVTSAQKNPTAFYLCASIVSSAGPRELFFGEGSRLTVL.

The CDR3 sequence: CASSLQPGLYLGAFF. In nucleotides, the CDR3 is TGTGCCAGCAGCCTTCAACCGGGACTCTACCTAGGAGCTTTCTTT. The chain has TRBV5-8 and TRBJ1-1; D is possibly TRBD1 (5 bases). V was shortened by 4 bases and J by 10 bases, with 23 bases between the two germline ends. Looked up from germline, CDR1 is SGHTS and CDR2 is YDEGEE. There are 15 residues in the CDR3.

This clone was detected only a few times. The chain employs TRBV5-4 and TRBJ2-7; 10 bases match TRBD2. This CDR3 is 14 amino acids long. Germline V CDR1 and CDR2: SGHNT, YYREEE (reference sequence). The V and J ends lost 4 bases and 5 bases, in that order; junction bases with no gene match: 6. The DNA of the CDR3 is TGTGCCAGCAGCCGGTCCGGACTAGCGGACGAGCAGTACTTC. Its protein is CASSRSGLADEQYF.

This clone was counted a single time. This sequence joins TRBV30 and TRBJ1-2, with TRBD1 identical over 8 bases. The CDR3 covers 14 residues. Germline lookup yields CDR1 GTSNPN and CDR2 SVGIG (reference sequence). Germline trimming cut 2 bases from V and 4 bases from J; bases unmatched to any gene: 6. The CDR3 sequence: CAWSIRTGTYGYTF. In DNA, the CDR3 is TGTGCCTGGAGTATCCGGACAGGGACCTATGGCTACACCTTC.

This clone was seen a handful of times. This chain's CDR3 is CASSLGAGENSPLHF. Here the CDR3 DNA reads TGTGCCAGCAGCCTCGGCGCAGGGGAAAATTCACCCCTCCACTTT. The rearrangement uses TRBV4-2 and TRBJ1-6; the D gene is possibly TRBD1 (6 bases). Germline CDR1 LGHNA, CDR2 YNFKEQ. Trimming cost V 4 bases and J 7 bases, with 14 bases left between them. This CDR3 is built from 15 residues.

The genes are TRBV19 and TRBJ2-5; either TRBD1 or TRBD2 may fit D (5 bases each). Germline CDR1 and CDR2: LNHDA and SQIVND (reference sequence). V shed 2 bases and J shed 5 bases, with 12 bases lying between them. The CDR3 sequence is 14 residues long. Here the CDR3 DNA reads TGTGCCAGTAGTATATCGGGACCGGGGGAGACCCAGTACTTC. It encodes CASSISGPGETQYF. The entire variable domain, with the rest obtained from reference TRBV19 and TRBJ2-5, is as follows: DGGITQSPKYLFRKEGQNVTLSCEQNLNHDAMYWYRQDPGQGLRLIYYSQIVNDFQKGDIAEGYSVSREKKESFPLTVTSAQKNPTAFYLCASSISGPGETQYFGPGTRLLVL.

The rearrangement links TRBV29-1 to TRBJ1-1; a possible D gene is TRBD1 (5 bases). The V gene lost 0 bases and the J gene lost 6 bases, with 14 bases spanning the gap. Germline CDR1 is SQVTM and CDR2 is ANQGSEA. The CDR3 has 14 amino acids. CDR3 sequence reads: CSVEDRRVGAEAFF. The CDR3, as DNA: TGCAGCGTTGAAGATCGTCGGGTAGGGGCTGAAGCTTTCTTT. The full variable domain, its missing parts supplied by reference TRBV29-1 and TRBJ1-1, is SAVISQKPSRDICQRGTSLTIQCQVDSQVTMMFWYRQQPGQSLTLIATANQGSEATYESGFVIDKFPISRPNLTFSTLTVSNMSPEDSSIYLCSVEDRRVGAEAFFGQGTRLTVV.

V and J are TRBV15 and TRBJ1-6; a weak D match, TRBD1 (6 bases). This CDR3 is 13 amino acids long. Germline lookup yields CDR1 LNHNV and CDR2 YYDKDF (reference sequence). Trimming removed 5 bases from V and 12 bases from J, with 14 bases in between. This chain's CDR3 is CATSRPQGGPLHF. The DNA of the CDR3 is TGTGCCACCAGCCGACCACAGGGCGGACCCCTCCACTTT.

The chain is built from TRBV2 and TRBJ2-7, with D maybe TRBD2 (5 bases). The CDR3 contains 15 residues. Germline V gene data show CDR1 as SNHLY and CDR2 as FYNNEI. Deletions cut 6 bases from V and 0 bases from J, with 15 bases between. The CDR3 DNA sequence: TGTGCCAGCAGCACGGGGTCCTGGGGCTCCTACGAGCAGTACTTC. Its translation: CASSTGSWGSYEQYF.

This clone was seen a handful of times. This chain links TRBV9 with TRBJ2-3, with 12 bases that match TRBD2. The CDR3 totals 16 residues. Losses at the gene ends were 7 bases for V and 1 base for J; bases not matched to a gene: 7. CDR1 and CDR2 (germline): SGDLS, YYNGEE. CDR3 region: CASSLTSGGGTDTQYF. The CDR3 bases are TGTGCCAGCTCATTGACTAGCGGGGGAGGCACAGATACGCAGTATTTT. The entire variable domain, with the rest obtained from reference TRBV9 and TRBJ2-3, is as follows: DSGVTQTPKHLITATGQRVTLRCSPRSGDLSVYWYQQSLDQGLQFLIQYYNGEERAKGNILERFSAQQFPDLHSELNLSSLELGDSALYFCASSLTSGGGTDTQYFGPGTRLTVL.

V and J are TRBV9 and TRBJ1-1; D unclear. The CDR3 has 14 amino acids. With 0 bases removed from V and 3 bases from J, the gap between germline ends came to 9 bases. Germline V gives CDR1 SGDLS, CDR2 YYNGEE. CDR3 in amino acids: CASSVEEWDTEAFF. CDR3 DNA: TGTGCCAGCAGCGTAGAGGAATGGGACACTGAAGCTTTCTTT.

This sequence joins TRBV28 and TRBJ1-5; D remains unclear. Trimming cost V 6 bases and J 7 bases, with 16 bases left between them. The CDR3 has 14 residues. Germline loops: CDR1 MDHEN, CDR2 SYDVKM. CDR3 sequence: CASSFYRGGQPQHF. The CDR3 nucleotides are TGTGCCAGCAGCTTTTATCGGGGAGGGCAGCCCCAGCATTTT.

The chain couples TRBV5-4 to TRBJ2-7; possible D gene TRBD2, 6 bases. The CDR3 has 13 residues. CDR1 and CDR2 (germline): SGHNT, YYREEE (reference sequence). V was pared by 0 bases and J by 5 bases, with 9 bases between. The CDR3, as DNA: TGTGCCAGCAGCTTGGATGGGAGGAACGAGCAGTACTTC. Translating gives CASSLDGRNEQYF. The complete variable domain, with remaining parts taken from reference TRBV5-4 and TRBJ2-7, reads ETGVTQSPTHLIKTRGQQVTLRCSSQSGHNTVSWYQQALGQGPQFIFQYYREEENGRGNFPPRFSGLQFPNYSSELNVNALELDDSALYLCASSLDGRNEQYFGPGTRLTVT.

The CDR3 loop is CASSKQRGEQYF. CDR3 nucleotides: TGTGCCAGCAGTAAACAGCGTGGCGAGCAGTACTTC. The chain is built from TRBV6-5 and TRBJ2-7; D not certain. V was cut by 5 bases and J by 6 bases, with 11 bases left in between. The CDR3 is 12 residues long. CDR1 and CDR2 (germline): MNHEY, SVGAGI.

V and J are TRBV4-2 and TRBJ1-1; 9 nucleotides agree with TRBD1. CDR3 length: 17 residues. The germline V gene has CDR1 LGHNA and CDR2 YNFKEQ. V lost 0 bases, J lost 2 bases, and 7 bases stayed unmatched. Written as DNA, the CDR3 is TGTGCCAGCAGCCAAGATCCGACAGGGGGGCTTAACACTGAAGCTTTCTTT. Residues: CASSQDPTGGLNTEAFF.

The CDR3 loop is CASRQSPNEKLFF. CDR3 DNA: TGTGCCAGCAGGCAGAGCCCTAATGAAAAACTGTTTTTT. This chain uses TRBV6-1 with TRBJ1-4; D remains unclear. From germline, CDR1 is MNHNS and CDR2 SASEGT. Deletions cut 6 bases from V and 3 bases from J, with 8 bases between. There are 13 residues in the CDR3.

This chain connects TRBV7-8 to TRBJ1-6; the D gene is possibly TRBD1 (6 bases). The CDR3 contains 15 residues. CDR1 and CDR2 from the germline V gene are SGHVS and FQNEAQ. Trimming shortened V by 0 bases and J by 5 bases, and 8 bases separated the two germline ends. Here the CDR3 DNA reads TGTGCCAGCAGCTTAGCTGGGGGCCATAATTCACCCCTCCACTTT. It codes for CASSLAGGHNSPLHF.

This sequence joins TRBV5-5 and TRBJ2-1; 8 nucleotides align to TRBD1. Trimming at V came to 1 base and at J to 5 bases, leaving 17 bases not matched to a gene. Germline V CDR1 and CDR2: SGHKS, YYEKEE (reference sequence). The CDR3 is 19 residues long. Written as DNA, the CDR3 is TGTGCCAGCAGCTTGAGATCGCCAGGGGGCCTGTACCAAAACAATGAGCAGTTCTTC. It is translated as CASSLRSPGGLYQNNEQFF.

This clone was detected only once. The chain joins TRBV6-1 to TRBJ2-5; the match to TRBD2 covers 7 bases. The CDR3 consists of 15 residues. The trim removed 3 bases at V and 1 base at J, leaving 5 bases unmatched. Germline lookup yields CDR1 MNHNS and CDR2 SASEGT. The CDR3 DNA follows: TGTGCCAGCAGTGAGAGCCGGGGGGTCCAAGAGACCCAGTACTTC. As protein: CASSESRGVQETQYF.

The genes are TRBV2 and TRBJ2-6; D is uncertain. This CDR3 has 17 amino acids. The V end lost 1 base, the J end lost 2 bases, and 12 bases lay between the germline ends. The germline CDR1 and CDR2 sequences are SNHLY and FYNNEI. The DNA of the CDR3 is TGTGCCAGCAGTGAAGTTGAAGGTTCCCCTGGGGCCAACGTCCTGACTTTC. It yields the protein CASSEVEGSPGANVLTF.

The J gene is TRBJ2-5, the V gene TRBV28; 9 bases align to TRBD2. This CDR3 has 15 residues. The V gene end was trimmed by 6 bases and the J gene end by 4 bases; junction bases not matched to a gene: 9. The V gene's germline CDR1 is MDHEN and CDR2 SYDVKM. The CDR3 spells CASSLTSGLIETQYF. The CDR3 nucleotides are TGTGCCAGCAGCCTGACTAGCGGCCTGATAGAGACCCAGTACTTC.

This sequence joins TRBV5-1 and TRBJ2-1, with D perhaps being TRBD1 or TRBD2 (5 bases each). V was shortened by 5 bases and J by 7 bases, with 10 bases between the two germline ends. There are 12 residues in the CDR3. Per germline, CDR1 SGHRS and CDR2 YFSETQ. For the CDR3, the DNA is TGCGCCAGCAGAATGGGGGAGAATGAGCAGTTCTTC. It is translated as CASRMGENEQFF.

This clone has a single count. The chain employs TRBV9 and TRBJ2-5, with 14 nucleotides matching TRBD2. The CDR3 is 17 residues long. V lost 2 bases and J lost 4; bases outside the gene matches: 7. CDR1 SGDLS and CDR2 YYNGEE come from the germline V gene. CDR3 DNA: TGTGCCAGCAGCGTCAACGCCGGGACTAGCGGGAGAGAGACCCAGTACTTC. It yields the protein CASSVNAGTSGRETQYF.

This sequence joins TRBV28 and TRBJ2-7, with D perhaps TRBD1 or TRBD2 (5 bases each). The V gene lost 1 base and the J gene lost 5 bases, with 12 bases spanning the gap. The germline V gene encodes CDR1 MDHEN and CDR2 SYDVKM. CDR3 length: 14 amino acids. This CDR3 is CASSLSSRENEQYF. CDR3 DNA sequence: TGTGCCAGCAGTTTATCCTCCAGGGAGAACGAGCAGTACTTC.